Sequencing of this T cell receptor beta chain was carried out in a study of T cells in Graves' hyperthyroidism and ophthalmopathy. V was cut by 7 bases and J by 0 bases, with 18 bases left in between. Per the germline V gene, CDR1 is SQVTM and CDR2 is ANQGSEA. CDR3 length: 15 amino acids. Patients were excluded because of uncontrolled infection, other autoimmune disease, pregnancy or lactation. Amplified regions were TCR beta CDR3 sequences from RNA transcripts. The study used the HTBI primer set for a first-round RT-PCR of the TCR CDR3. TCRdb reanalysed the multiplex PCR reads using MiXCR and keeps one entry per CDR3 protein. The top ten clones hold under 8.5% of a sample with around 600,000 distinct CDR3 sequences, nearly 45% of them seen once.

The sequenced sample was peripheral blood or thyroid tissue (not recorded which). The chain couples TRBV29-1 to TRBJ1-2; D remains ambiguous. The source of this sequence is an adult man with Graves' disease, either hyperthyroidism or ophthalmopathy (not recorded which). CDR3 sequence reads: CSAWRLAFSNYGYTF. CDR3 coding DNA: TGCAGCGCCTGGAGACTCGCCTTCTCTAACTATGGCTACACCTTC.